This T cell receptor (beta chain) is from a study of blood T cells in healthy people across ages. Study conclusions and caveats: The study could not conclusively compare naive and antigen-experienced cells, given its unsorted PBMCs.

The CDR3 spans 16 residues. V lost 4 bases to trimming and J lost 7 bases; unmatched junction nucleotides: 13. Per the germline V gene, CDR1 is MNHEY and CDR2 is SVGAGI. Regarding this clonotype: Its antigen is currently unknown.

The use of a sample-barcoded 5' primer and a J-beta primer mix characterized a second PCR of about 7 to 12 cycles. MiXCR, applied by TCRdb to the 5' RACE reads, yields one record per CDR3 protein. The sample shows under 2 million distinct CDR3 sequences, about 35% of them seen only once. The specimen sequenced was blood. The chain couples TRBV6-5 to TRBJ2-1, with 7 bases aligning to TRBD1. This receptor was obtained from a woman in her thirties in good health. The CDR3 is CASSSRQGSSGNEQFF. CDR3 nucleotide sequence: TGTGCCAGCAGTTCGCGACAGGGCTCGTCGGGGAATGAGCAGTTCTTC.